This T cell receptor (beta chain) was identified in a study of T-cell reconstitution after alpha-beta-depleted transplantation in children. The study, taken as a whole, reports: One year post-transplant, T-cell counts and diversity were largely derived from T cells produced anew. From surviving recipient T cells and thymic progenitors came the high day-60 TCRbeta diversity observed in some patients. Reported findings indicate that, about two months after transplant, alpha-beta T cells came from several hundred expanded clones, which were derived from non-depleted graft cells.

This clonotype was picked up a small number of times. What it recognizes is unknown. The CDR3 runs to 18 residues. CDR1 is SGHAT, CDR2 FQDESV, per germline (reference sequence). With 4 bases removed from V and 1 base from J, the gap between germline ends came to 17 bases. Preparation of the TCRbeta library used unique molecular identifiers. TCRdb reprocessed the PCR reads with MiXCR, giving one entry per CDR3 protein. Of 750,000 to 950,000 distinct CDR3 sequences listed, less than 20% are singletons. The TCR sequence derives from a male patient aged 5 to 17 who had a stem cell transplant for acute lymphoblastic leukemia, so the T cells may come from the graft donor. Sequences were derived from PBMCs, mostly from graft donor cells, sampled 360 days after TCRalphabeta/CD19-depleted stem cell transplant. The V call is TRBV11-1, the J call TRBJ2-6; perhaps TRBD2 as D (6 bases). DNA for the CDR3: TGTGCCAGCAGCTCAGGCCCCGTTGGGAGGTCTGGGGCCAACGTCCTGACTTTC. This gives the protein CASSSGPVGRSGANVLTF.